A selection of T cell receptor beta chains follows, all from one sample in a study of blood T cell repertoires in COVID-19. Data came from immunoSEQ multiplex PCR; TCRdb stores just in-frame clones and leaves some out. Of around 65,000 clones listed, approximately 79% were seen once; the top ten hold over 20%. Sequencing input: peripheral blood. The receptors here all came from a woman older than 75 with active or convalescent COVID-19. The CDR3 runs from the conserved cysteine through the conserved F or W. The order of the fields is clone size, D gene, J gene, V gene, CDR3 protein, CDR3 DNA. A D gene is named only where the DNA matches it firmly. Clone size is shown for a subset of rows, as once, few, many or a class of expanded clone.

abundance: few
d_gene: -
j_gene: TRBJ2-7
v_gene: TRBV19
CDR3aa: CASSMGTFGWNEQYF
CDR3nt: TGTGCCAGTAGTATGGGGACATTCGGTTGGAACGAGCAGTACTTC

abundance: medium-sized
d_gene: -
j_gene: TRBJ1-1
v_gene: TRBV7-9
CDR3aa: CASSGGGLNTEAFF
CDR3nt: TGTGCCAGCAGCGGAGGCGGGCTGAACACTGAAGCTTTCTTT

abundance: few
d_gene: -
j_gene: TRBJ1-1
v_gene: TRBV15
CDR3aa: CATSRERGVNTEAFF
CDR3nt: TGTGCCACCAGCAGAGAAAGGGGCGTGAACACTGAAGCTTTCTTT

abundance: many
d_gene: -
j_gene: TRBJ2-7
v_gene: TRBV6-6
CDR3aa: CASRPGGYEQYF
CDR3nt: TGTGCCAGCAGACCCGGGGGCTACGAGCAGTACTTC

abundance: -
d_gene: -
j_gene: TRBJ1-1
v_gene: TRBV9
CDR3aa: CASTQTGQNTEAFF
CDR3nt: TGTGCCAGCACCCAAACAGGTCAGAACACTGAAGCTTTCTTT

abundance: -
d_gene: TRBD1
j_gene: TRBJ1-5
v_gene: TRBV2
CDR3aa: CASSTGGLAAQHF
CDR3nt: TGTGCCAGCTCTACAGGGGGCCTGGCGGCCCAGCATTTT

abundance: few
d_gene: TRBD1
j_gene: TRBJ1-2
v_gene: TRBV5-4
CDR3aa: CASSLGQGRFYGYTF
CDR3nt: TGTGCCAGCAGCTTGGGACAGGGGCGGTTCTATGGCTACACCTTC

abundance: -
d_gene: -
j_gene: TRBJ2-1
v_gene: TRBV5-1
CDR3aa: CASSLEQSGRSEQFF
CDR3nt: TGCGCCAGCAGCTTGGAACAGTCAGGGAGGAGTGAGCAGTTCTTC

abundance: -
d_gene: -
j_gene: TRBJ1-2
v_gene: TRBV5-1
CDR3aa: CASSLEAGSWYGYTF
CDR3nt: TGCGCCAGCAGCTTGGAAGCAGGGTCATGGTATGGCTACACCTTC

abundance: -
d_gene: TRBD1
j_gene: TRBJ2-3
v_gene: TRBV19
CDR3aa: CASSMPQYNQGARRADTQYF
CDR3nt: TGTGCCAGTAGTATGCCCCAGTACAACCAGGGGGCGCGGAGAGCAGATACGCAGTATTTT

abundance: -
d_gene: -
j_gene: TRBJ1-2
v_gene: TRBV29-1
CDR3aa: CSVEDLGGPSYTF
CDR3nt: TGCAGCGTTGAAGATCTCGGGGGGCCGAGCTACACCTTC

abundance: -
d_gene: TRBD1
j_gene: TRBJ2-7
v_gene: TRBV9
CDR3aa: CASSPRDSSWGQYF
CDR3nt: TGTGCCAGCAGCCCAAGGGACAGCTCGTGGGGGCAGTACTTC

abundance: -
d_gene: -
j_gene: TRBJ1-5
v_gene: TRBV9
CDR3aa: CASSTGTHPDQPQHF
CDR3nt: TGTGCCAGCAGCACCGGGACACACCCGGATCAGCCCCAGCATTTT

abundance: once
d_gene: -
j_gene: TRBJ1-5
v_gene: TRBV28
CDR3aa: CASSLQGFQPQHF
CDR3nt: TGTGCCAGCAGTCTGCAGGGGTTTCAGCCCCAGCATTTT

abundance: -
d_gene: -
j_gene: TRBJ1-6
v_gene: TRBV7-2
CDR3aa: CASSLTRWNSPLHF
CDR3nt: TGTGCCAGCAGCCTGACTAGGTGGAATTCACCCCTCCACTTT

abundance: -
d_gene: -
j_gene: TRBJ1-2
v_gene: TRBV7-6
CDR3aa: CASQGNGYTF
CDR3nt: TGTGCCAGCCAGGGGAATGGCTACACCTTC

abundance: few
d_gene: -
j_gene: TRBJ1-1
v_gene: TRBV11-3
CDR3aa: CASSLVRGANTEAFF
CDR3nt: TGTGCCAGCAGCTTAGTCCGGGGGGCGAACACTGAAGCTTTCTTT

abundance: -
d_gene: -
j_gene: TRBJ2-7
v_gene: TRBV7-2
CDR3aa: CASSLDHSWYEQYF
CDR3nt: TGTGCCAGCAGCTTGGATCATAGCTGGTACGAGCAGTACTTC

abundance: once
d_gene: TRBD1
j_gene: TRBJ2-2
v_gene: TRBV7-9
CDR3aa: CASKNPDRATNGELFF
CDR3nt: TGTGCCAGCAAGAACCCGGACAGGGCAACTAACGGGGAGCTGTTTTTT

abundance: -
d_gene: TRBD1
j_gene: TRBJ1-2
v_gene: TRBV2
CDR3aa: CASAYSQGAGYGYTF
CDR3nt: TGTGCCAGCGCTTACTCCCAGGGGGCCGGGTATGGCTACACCTTC

abundance: -
d_gene: -
j_gene: TRBJ1-5
v_gene: TRBV11-2
CDR3aa: CASSMESVQPQHF
CDR3nt: TGTGCCAGCAGCATGGAAAGCGTTCAGCCCCAGCATTTT

abundance: -
d_gene: TRBD1
j_gene: TRBJ1-1
v_gene: TRBV10-3
CDR3aa: CAIRDLTGMNTEAFF
CDR3nt: TGTGCCATCAGGGATCTGACAGGGATGAACACTGAAGCTTTCTTT

abundance: -
d_gene: TRBD1
j_gene: TRBJ2-5
v_gene: TRBV20-1
CDR3aa: CSASDGTVQETQYF
CDR3nt: TGCAGTGCTAGTGATGGGACAGTCCAAGAGACCCAGTACTTC

abundance: -
d_gene: -
j_gene: TRBJ2-7
v_gene: TRBV2
CDR3aa: CASSEDLAGDEQYF
CDR3nt: TGTGCCAGCAGTGAGGACCTAGCTGGGGACGAGCAGTACTTC

abundance: -
d_gene: -
j_gene: TRBJ2-3
v_gene: TRBV12-3/TRBV12-4
CDR3aa: CASSLGLPDTQYF
CDR3nt: TGTGCCAGCAGTTTGGGGCTACCGGATACGCAGTATTTT

abundance: -
d_gene: -
j_gene: TRBJ1-4
v_gene: TRBV6-5
CDR3aa: CASRAGREKLFF
CDR3nt: TGTGCCAGCAGAGCGGGTAGGGAAAAACTGTTTTTT

abundance: -
d_gene: -
j_gene: TRBJ2-7
v_gene: TRBV5-1
CDR3aa: CASSFSLYYEQYF
CDR3nt: TGCGCCAGCAGCTTTAGTCTGTACTACGAGCAGTACTTC

abundance: -
d_gene: -
j_gene: TRBJ1-1
v_gene: TRBV5-1
CDR3aa: CASSLGAGDMNTEAFF
CDR3nt: TGCGCCAGCAGCTTGGGGGCAGGGGATATGAACACTGAAGCTTTCTTT

abundance: few
d_gene: TRBD1
j_gene: TRBJ1-2
v_gene: TRBV9
CDR3aa: CASSIRSTGMDYGYTF
CDR3nt: TGTGCCAGCAGCATCCGTTCGACAGGGATGGACTATGGCTACACCTTC

abundance: -
d_gene: -
j_gene: TRBJ2-7
v_gene: TRBV10-3
CDR3aa: CAISGGVASEQYF
CDR3nt: TGTGCCATCAGTGGCGGGGTAGCTAGCGAGCAGTACTTC

abundance: -
d_gene: TRBD1
j_gene: TRBJ1-1
v_gene: TRBV19
CDR3aa: CASSIGTGGSTEAFF
CDR3nt: TGTGCCAGTAGTATCGGGACAGGGGGTTCCACTGAAGCTTTCTTT

abundance: -
d_gene: -
j_gene: TRBJ2-3
v_gene: TRBV5-4
CDR3aa: CASSSFGGRIGDTQYF
CDR3nt: TGTGCCAGCAGCTCCTTCGGGGGGCGTATCGGAGATACGCAGTATTTT

abundance: -
d_gene: -
j_gene: TRBJ1-4
v_gene: TRBV5-6
CDR3aa: CASSEASVNEKLFF
CDR3nt: TGTGCCAGCAGCGAAGCGTCAGTTAATGAAAAACTGTTTTTT

abundance: once
d_gene: TRBD1
j_gene: TRBJ2-1
v_gene: TRBV3-1/TRBV3-2
CDR3aa: CASSQKGQGVNEQFF
CDR3nt: TGTGCCAGCAGCCAAAAGGGACAGGGGGTCAATGAGCAGTTCTTC

abundance: -
d_gene: -
j_gene: TRBJ1-1
v_gene: TRBV28
CDR3aa: CASSAMEGPFTEAFF
CDR3nt: TGTGCCAGCAGTGCTATGGAGGGGCCCTTCACTGAAGCTTTCTTT

abundance: -
d_gene: TRBD1
j_gene: TRBJ1-4
v_gene: TRBV10-3
CDR3aa: CAISPRQGEKLFF
CDR3nt: TGTGCCATCAGTCCTAGACAGGGTGAAAAACTGTTTTTT

abundance: -
d_gene: TRBD1
j_gene: TRBJ1-4
v_gene: TRBV18
CDR3aa: CASSPGQISATNEKLFF
CDR3nt: TGTGCCAGCTCACCGGGACAGATATCCGCAACTAATGAAAAACTGTTTTTT

abundance: -
d_gene: TRBD2
j_gene: TRBJ2-5
v_gene: TRBV15
CDR3aa: CATSATPGRNGGETQYF
CDR3nt: TGTGCCACCAGCGCAACTCCAGGGAGGAACGGGGGGGAGACCCAGTACTTC

abundance: -
d_gene: -
j_gene: TRBJ1-1
v_gene: TRBV7-8
CDR3aa: CASSLGQETEAFF
CDR3nt: TGTGCCAGCAGCTTAGGGCAGGAAACTGAAGCTTTCTTT

abundance: once
d_gene: -
j_gene: TRBJ2-3
v_gene: TRBV7-2
CDR3aa: CASSLDGADTQYF
CDR3nt: TGTGCCAGCAGCTTAGATGGGGCGGATACGCAGTATTTT

abundance: once
d_gene: TRBD2
j_gene: TRBJ2-2
v_gene: TRBV6-5
CDR3aa: CASSSGGSTGELFF
CDR3nt: TGTGCCAGCAGTAGCGGGGGGAGTACCGGGGAGCTGTTTTTT

abundance: -
d_gene: -
j_gene: TRBJ1-1
v_gene: TRBV10-3
CDR3aa: CAISLIPGQLNTEAFF
CDR3nt: TGTGCCATCAGCCTAATTCCGGGACAATTGAACACTGAAGCTTTCTTT

abundance: -
d_gene: -
j_gene: TRBJ1-6
v_gene: TRBV5-1
CDR3aa: CASSLKRDSPLHF
CDR3nt: TGCGCCAGCAGCTTGAAACGAGATTCACCCCTCCACTTT